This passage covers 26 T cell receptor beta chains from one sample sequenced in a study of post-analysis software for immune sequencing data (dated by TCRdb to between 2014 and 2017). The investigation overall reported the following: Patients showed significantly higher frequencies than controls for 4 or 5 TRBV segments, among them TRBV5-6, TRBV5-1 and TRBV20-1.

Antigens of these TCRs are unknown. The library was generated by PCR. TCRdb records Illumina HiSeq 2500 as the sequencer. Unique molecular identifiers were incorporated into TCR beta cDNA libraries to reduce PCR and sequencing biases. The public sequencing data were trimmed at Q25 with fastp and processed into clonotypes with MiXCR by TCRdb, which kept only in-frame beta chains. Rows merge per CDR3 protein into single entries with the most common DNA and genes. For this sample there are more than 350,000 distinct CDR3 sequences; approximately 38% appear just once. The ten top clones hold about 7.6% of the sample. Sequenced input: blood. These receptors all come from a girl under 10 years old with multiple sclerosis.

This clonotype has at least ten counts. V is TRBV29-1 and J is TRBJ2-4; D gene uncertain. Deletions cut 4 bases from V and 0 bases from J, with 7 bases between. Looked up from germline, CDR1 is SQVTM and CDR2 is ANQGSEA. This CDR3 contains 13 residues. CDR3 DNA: TGCAGCGTTGTTAGCATAGCCAAAAACATTCAGTACTTC. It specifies CSVVSIAKNIQYF.

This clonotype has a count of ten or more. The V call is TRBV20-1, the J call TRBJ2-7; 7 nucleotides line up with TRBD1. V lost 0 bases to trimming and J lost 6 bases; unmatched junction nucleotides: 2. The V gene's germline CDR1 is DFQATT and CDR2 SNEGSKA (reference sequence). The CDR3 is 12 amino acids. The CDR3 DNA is TGCAGTGCTAGAGAGAACAGGGGCGAGCAGTACTTC. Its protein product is CSARENRGEQYF.

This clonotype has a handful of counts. CDR3 nucleotide sequence: TGTGCCAGCAGCCCTGGACAGGGTATCAAGACCCAGTACTTC. Translation: CASSPGQGIKTQYF. This sequence joins TRBV12-3 or TRBV12-4 and TRBJ2-5, with 8 positions matching TRBD1. The trim removed 6 bases at V and 6 bases at J, leaving 9 bases unmatched. The CDR3 loop spans 14 amino acids.

DNA of the CDR3: TGCGCCAGCAGGGGAGCGGGAGGTTACAATGAGCAGTACTTC. This encodes CASRGAGGYNEQYF. This chain connects TRBV5-1 to TRBJ2-1; 9 bases match TRBD2. The J call may be faulty, since TRBJ2-7 better matches the DNA end. The CDR3 is made up of 14 amino acids. Germline CDR1 and CDR2: SGHRS and YFSETQ.

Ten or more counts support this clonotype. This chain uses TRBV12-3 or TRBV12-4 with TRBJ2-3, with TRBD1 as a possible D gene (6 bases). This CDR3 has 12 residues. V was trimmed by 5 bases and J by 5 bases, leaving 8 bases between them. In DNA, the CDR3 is TGTGCCAGCAGTCCCAGGGGAGATACGCAGTATTTT. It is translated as CASSPRGDTQYF.

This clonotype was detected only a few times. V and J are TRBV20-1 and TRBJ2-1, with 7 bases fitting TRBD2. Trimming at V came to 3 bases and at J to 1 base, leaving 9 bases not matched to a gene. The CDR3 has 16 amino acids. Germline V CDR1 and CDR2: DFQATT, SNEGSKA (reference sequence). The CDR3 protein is CSASSQRGYSYNEQFF. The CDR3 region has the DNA TGCAGTGCTAGTAGCCAGCGGGGATATTCCTACAATGAGCAGTTCTTC.

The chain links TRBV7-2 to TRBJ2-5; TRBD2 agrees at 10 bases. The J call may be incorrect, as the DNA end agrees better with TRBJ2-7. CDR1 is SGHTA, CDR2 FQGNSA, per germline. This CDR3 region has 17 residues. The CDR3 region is CASSLVGLAGVPYEQYF. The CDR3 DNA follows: TGTGCCAGCAGCTTAGTAGGGCTAGCGGGAGTTCCGTACGAGCAGTACTTC.

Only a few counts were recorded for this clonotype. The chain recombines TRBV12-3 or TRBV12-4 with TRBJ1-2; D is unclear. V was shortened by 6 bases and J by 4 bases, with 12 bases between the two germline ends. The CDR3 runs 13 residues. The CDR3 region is CASSGVGSYGYTF. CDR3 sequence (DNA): TGTGCCAGCAGCGGGGTTGGGTCCTATGGCTACACCTTC.

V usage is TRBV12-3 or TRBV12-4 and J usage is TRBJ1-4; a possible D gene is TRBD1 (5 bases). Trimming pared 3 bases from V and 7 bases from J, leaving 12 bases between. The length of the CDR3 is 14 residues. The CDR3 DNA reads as TGTGCCAGCAGTTTTTACGGGGGGAGTGAAAAACTGTTTTTT. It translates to CASSFYGGSEKLFF.

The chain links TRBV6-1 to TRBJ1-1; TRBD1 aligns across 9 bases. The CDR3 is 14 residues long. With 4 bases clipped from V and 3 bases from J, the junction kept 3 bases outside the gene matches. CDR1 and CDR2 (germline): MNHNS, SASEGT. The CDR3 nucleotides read TGTGCCAGCAGTGCGGGACAGGGCTACACTGAAGCTTTCTTT. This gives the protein CASSAGQGYTEAFF.

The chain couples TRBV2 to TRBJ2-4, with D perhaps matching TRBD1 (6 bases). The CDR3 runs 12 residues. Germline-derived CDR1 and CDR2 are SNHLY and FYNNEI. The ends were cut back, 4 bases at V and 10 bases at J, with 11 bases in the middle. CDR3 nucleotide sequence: TGTGCCAGCAGTGTAAACAGGGTAATTCAGTACTTC. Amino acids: CASSVNRVIQYF.

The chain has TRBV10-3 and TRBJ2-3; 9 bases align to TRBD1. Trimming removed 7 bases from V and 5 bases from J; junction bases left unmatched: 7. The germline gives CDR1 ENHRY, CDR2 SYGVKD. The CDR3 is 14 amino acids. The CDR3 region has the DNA TGTGCCATCAAACGGGGACAGGGTGGAGATACGCAGTATTTT. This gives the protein CAIKRGQGGDTQYF.

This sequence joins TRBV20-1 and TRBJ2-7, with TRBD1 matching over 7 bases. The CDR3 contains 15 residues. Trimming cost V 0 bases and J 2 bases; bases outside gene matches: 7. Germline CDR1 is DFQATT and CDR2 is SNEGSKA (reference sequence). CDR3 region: CSARDDRVYTYEQYF. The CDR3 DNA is TGCAGTGCTAGAGACGACAGGGTGTATACCTACGAGCAGTACTTC.

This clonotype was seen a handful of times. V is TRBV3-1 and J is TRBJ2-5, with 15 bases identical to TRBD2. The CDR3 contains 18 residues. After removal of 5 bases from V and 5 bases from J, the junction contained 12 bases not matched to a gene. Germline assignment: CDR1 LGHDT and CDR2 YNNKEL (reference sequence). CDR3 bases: TGTGCCAGCAGCAAACCGGGACTAGCGGGAGGAGATCCCGAGACCCAGTACTTC. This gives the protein CASSKPGLAGGDPETQYF.

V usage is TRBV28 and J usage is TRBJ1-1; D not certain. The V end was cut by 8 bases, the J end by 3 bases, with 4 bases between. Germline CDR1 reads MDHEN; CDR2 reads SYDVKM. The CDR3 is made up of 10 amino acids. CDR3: CASGDTEAFF. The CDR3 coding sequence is TGTGCCAGCGGCGACACTGAAGCTTTCTTT. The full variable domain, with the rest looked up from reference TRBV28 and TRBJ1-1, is DVKVTQSSRYLVKRTGEKVFLECVQDMDHENMFWYRQDPGLGLRLIYFSYDVKMKEKGDIPEGYSVSREKKERFSLILESASTNQTSMYLCASGDTEAFFGQGTRLTVV.

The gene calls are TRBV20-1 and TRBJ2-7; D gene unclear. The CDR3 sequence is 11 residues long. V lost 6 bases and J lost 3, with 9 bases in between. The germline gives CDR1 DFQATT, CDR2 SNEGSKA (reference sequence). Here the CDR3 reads CSANPNYEQYF. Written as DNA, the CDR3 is TGCAGTGCCAATCCCAACTACGAGCAGTACTTC.

CDR3 region: CASSLGTGGGYGYTF. The DNA for the CDR3 is TGTGCCAGCAGTTTAGGAACAGGGGGAGGTTATGGCTACACCTTC. This chain uses TRBV12-3 or TRBV12-4 with TRBJ1-2; 8 positions agree with TRBD1. Trimming removed 1 base from V and 5 bases from J; junction bases left unmatched: 6. The CDR3 is 15 amino acids.

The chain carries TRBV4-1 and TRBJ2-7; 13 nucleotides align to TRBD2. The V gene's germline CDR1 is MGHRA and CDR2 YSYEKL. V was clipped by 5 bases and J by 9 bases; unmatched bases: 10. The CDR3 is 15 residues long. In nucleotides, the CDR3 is TGCGCCAGCAGCTTTGGACTAGCGGGAGAAGTAGGGCAGTACTTC. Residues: CASSFGLAGEVGQYF.

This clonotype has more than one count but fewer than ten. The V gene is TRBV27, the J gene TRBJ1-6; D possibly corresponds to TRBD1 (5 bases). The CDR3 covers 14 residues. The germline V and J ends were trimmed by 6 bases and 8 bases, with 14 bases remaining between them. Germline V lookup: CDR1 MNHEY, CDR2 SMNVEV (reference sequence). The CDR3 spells CASSPQGKYSPLHF. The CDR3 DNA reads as TGTGCCAGCAGCCCCCAGGGTAAATATTCACCCCTCCACTTT.

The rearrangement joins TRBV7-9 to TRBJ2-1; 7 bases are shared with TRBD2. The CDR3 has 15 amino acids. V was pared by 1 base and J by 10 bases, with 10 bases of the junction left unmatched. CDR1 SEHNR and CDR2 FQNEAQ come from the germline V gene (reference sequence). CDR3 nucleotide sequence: TGTGCCAGCAGCTTAGTTCTAGCGGATGGAGAGGAGCAGTTCTTC. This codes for CASSLVLADGEEQFF. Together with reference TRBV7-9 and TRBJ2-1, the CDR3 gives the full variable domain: DTGVSQNPRHKITKRGQNVTFRCDPISEHNRLYWYRQTLGQGPEFLTYFQNEAQLEKSRLLSDRFSAERPKGSFSTLEIQRTEQGDSAMYLCASSLVLADGEEQFFGPGTRLTVL.

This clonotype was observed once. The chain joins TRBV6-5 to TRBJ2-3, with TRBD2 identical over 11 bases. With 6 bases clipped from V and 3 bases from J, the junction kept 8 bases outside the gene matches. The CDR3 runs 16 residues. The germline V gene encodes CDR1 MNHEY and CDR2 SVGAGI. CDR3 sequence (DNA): TGTGCCAGCAGCCGATTTAGCGGGGGGGCGACAGATACGCAGTATTTT. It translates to CASSRFSGGATDTQYF.

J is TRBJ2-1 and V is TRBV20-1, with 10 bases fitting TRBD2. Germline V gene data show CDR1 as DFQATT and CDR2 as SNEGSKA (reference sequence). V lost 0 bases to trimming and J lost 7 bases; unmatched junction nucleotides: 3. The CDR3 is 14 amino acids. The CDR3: CSARDPSGSNEQFF. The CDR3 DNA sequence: TGCAGTGCTAGAGATCCTAGCGGGAGTAATGAGCAGTTCTTC.

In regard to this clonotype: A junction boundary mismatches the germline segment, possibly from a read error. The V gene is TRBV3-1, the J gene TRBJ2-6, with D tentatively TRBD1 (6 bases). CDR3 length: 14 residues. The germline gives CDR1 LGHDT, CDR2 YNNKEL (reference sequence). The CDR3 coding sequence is TGTGCCAGCAGCCAAGAGGCAGGGGCCAACATCCTGACTTTC. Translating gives CASSQEAGANILTF.

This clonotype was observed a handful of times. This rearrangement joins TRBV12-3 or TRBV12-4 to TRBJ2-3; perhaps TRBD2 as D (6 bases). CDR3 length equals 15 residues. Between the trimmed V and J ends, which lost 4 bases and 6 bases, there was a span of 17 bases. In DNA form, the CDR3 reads TGTGCCAGCAGTTCCTTGGCGGGATTGGCGGATACGCAGTATTTT. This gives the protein CASSSLAGLADTQYF.

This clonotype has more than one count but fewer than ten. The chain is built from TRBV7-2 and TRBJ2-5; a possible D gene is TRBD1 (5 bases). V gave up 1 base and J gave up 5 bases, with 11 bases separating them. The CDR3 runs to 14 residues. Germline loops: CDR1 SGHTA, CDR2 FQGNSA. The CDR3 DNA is TGTGCCAGCAGCTTAGGGGGCCGTGTGGAGACCCAGTACTTC. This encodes CASSLGGRVETQYF.

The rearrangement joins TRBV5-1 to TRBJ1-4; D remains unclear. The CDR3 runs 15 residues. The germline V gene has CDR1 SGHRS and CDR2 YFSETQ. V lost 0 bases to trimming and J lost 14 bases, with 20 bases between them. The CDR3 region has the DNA TGCGCCAGCAGCTTGGAGTCCGATCCGCCAGACGGGCTGTTTTTT. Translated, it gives CASSLESDPPDGLFF.